This T cell receptor (beta chain) was observed in a study of a mutant IDH1 vaccine in newly diagnosed glioma. The repertoire was sequenced with immunoSEQ multiplex PCR; TCRdb's copy has only in-frame clones and lacks some. The sample shows about 90,000 clones, roughly 90% of them seen only once. For this clone: Antigen specificity is unknown.

Stated time point: week 47, end of study. A 20-mer mutant IDH1 peptide at 300 ug was injected subcutaneously with topical imiquimod. This CDR3 contains 15 residues. Germline CDR1 is SGHNT and CDR2 is YYREEE (reference sequence). Trimming shortened V by 3 bases and J by 0 bases, and 11 bases separated the two germline ends. The sequenced sample was PBMCs, obtained from a glioma patient whose treatment included an IDH1 peptide vaccine. V usage is TRBV5-4 and J usage is TRBJ2-3, with D maybe TRBD2 (6 bases). The sequence was collected from a woman aged 50 to 60 with glioma. CDR3 region: CASSWPGTSTDTQYF. CDR3 nucleotide sequence: TGTGCCAGCAGCTGGCCCGGGACTAGCACAGATACGCAGTATTTT.